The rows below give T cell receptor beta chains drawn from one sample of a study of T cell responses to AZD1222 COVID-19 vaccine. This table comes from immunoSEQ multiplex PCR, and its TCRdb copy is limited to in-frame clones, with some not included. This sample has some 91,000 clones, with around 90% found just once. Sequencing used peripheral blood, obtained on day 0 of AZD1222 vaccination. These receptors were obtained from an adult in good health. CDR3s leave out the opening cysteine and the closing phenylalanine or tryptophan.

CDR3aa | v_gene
ASSDRLAGGSGREQF | TRBV25-1
ASSLIAGEYNEQF | TRBV7-8
ASSPRDFWGQF | TRBV14
ASRETGNSPLH | TRBV5-1
AWSVSGDNSPLH | TRBV30
ASRVPGTVSNQPQH | TRBV19
ASSLTGDSYNEQF | TRBV27
ASSFWGGGDPYEQY | TRBV13
ASSYGQGASEAF | TRBV6-6
ASSLRRDRGFEKLF | TRBV11-2
ASSEGFANEKLF | TRBV5-1
ASSAPGGAGVKEQF | TRBV2
ASSKGDGLAHEQY | TRBV11-2
ASSVASGVYNEQF | TRBV9